The sample holds one count of the clone carrying this TCR beta chain. Antigen specificity is unknown. The data were obtained in a study of cytomegalovirus exposure and HLA in healthy donors. PCR employed 60 Vbeta and 13 Jbeta primers. TCRdb's copy holds only in-frame clones and misses some; the assay was immunoSEQ multiplex PCR. Here the sample spans over 90,000 clones, 70% to 80% being singletons. General study points: TCR beta sequences reportedly predicted most subjects' HLA-A and HLA-B alleles accurately.

The TCR comes from a woman aged 60-75 years in good health and CMV-seropositive. Source material: PBMCs.

The CDR3 is CANILADSSYEQYF. CDR3 nucleotides: TGTGCCAACATCCTAGCGGACAGCTCCTACGAGCAGTACTTC. The chain employs TRBV2 and TRBJ2-7; the D gene is possibly TRBD2 (7 bases). The germline V gene has CDR1 SNHLY and CDR2 FYNNEI. The CDR3 has 14 amino acids. Trimming cost V 10 bases and J 0 bases, with 16 bases left between them.